A single T cell receptor (beta chain) is shown here with its context. Its antigen is unidentified. The data derive from a study of cytomegalovirus exposure and HLA in healthy donors. Whole-study context: The 120 or so validation repertoires used a platform that matched the one used for the 550 to 800 first-cohort repertoires, as a later analysis reported.

Study findings and constraints: Rarity held for most TCR sequences, but there were some public TCRs that occurred in many donors. Reports indicated that the classifier achieved high specificity and sensitivity in diagnosing cytomegalovirus status.

CDR1 is SGHNT and CDR2 is YYREEE in the germline V gene (reference sequence). The V gene end was trimmed by 6 bases and the J gene end by 7 bases; junction bases not matched to a gene: 7. CDR3 length: 14 amino acids. These donors were members of the approximately 110-subject validation cohort, a group separate from the roughly 670-subject first cohort. Sequencing was performed with immunoSEQ multiplex PCR; in TCRdb, only in-frame clones are kept and a portion is missing. The sample gives about 120,000 clones, roughly 84% of which show up once; 2.1% is in the top ten. The source of this sequence is a woman aged 25-40 years in good health and CMV-seronegative. The sample was PBMCs. The chain has TRBV5-4 and TRBJ1-6; 7 positions agree with TRBD1. Here the CDR3 DNA reads TGTGCCAGCAACGACAGGGTTGGGAATTCACCCCTCCACTTT. This gives the protein CASNDRVGNSPLHF.